This paragraph covers one TCR beta chain sequence. Assay: immunoSEQ multiplex PCR; the TCRdb copy retains only in-frame clones and omits some. Found here are more than 140,000 clones, around 91% of them singletons; the top ten hold 5%. This sample stems from a study of T cell responses to AZD1222 COVID-19 vaccine. Losses at the gene ends were 1 base for V and 2 bases for J; bases not matched to a gene: 5. Per germline, CDR1 SGHTA and CDR2 FQGNSA. The CDR3 runs to 16 residues. Sequencing was performed on peripheral blood, taken on day 0 of AZD1222 vaccination. The TCR originated in an adult in good health. J is TRBJ2-1 and V is TRBV7-2; 7 nucleotides align to TRBD1. The CDR3 sequence: CASSLDYRGAYNEQFF. CDR3 DNA: TGTGCCAGCAGCTTAGACTACAGGGGAGCCTACAATGAGCAGTTCTTC.